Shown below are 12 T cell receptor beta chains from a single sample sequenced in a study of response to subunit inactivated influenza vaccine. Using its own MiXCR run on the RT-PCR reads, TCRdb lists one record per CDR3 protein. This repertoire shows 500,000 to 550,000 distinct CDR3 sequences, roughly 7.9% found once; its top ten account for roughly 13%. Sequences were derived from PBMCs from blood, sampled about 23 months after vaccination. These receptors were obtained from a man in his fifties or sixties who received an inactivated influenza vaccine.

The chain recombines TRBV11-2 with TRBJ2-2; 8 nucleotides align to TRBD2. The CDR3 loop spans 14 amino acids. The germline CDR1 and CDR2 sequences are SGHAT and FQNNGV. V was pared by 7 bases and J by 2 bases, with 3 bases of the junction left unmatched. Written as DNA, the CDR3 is TGTGCCAGCATACGGGGGGGCAACACCGGGGAGCTGTTTTTT. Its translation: CASIRGGNTGELFF.

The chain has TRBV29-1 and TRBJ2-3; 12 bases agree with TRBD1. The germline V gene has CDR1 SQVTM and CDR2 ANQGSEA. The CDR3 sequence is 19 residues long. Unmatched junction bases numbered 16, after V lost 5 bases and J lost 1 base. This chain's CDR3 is CSVSGGTKGTGGRTDTQYF. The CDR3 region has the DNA TGCAGCGTTTCGGGGGGTACGAAGGGGACAGGGGGCCGCACAGATACGCAGTATTTT.

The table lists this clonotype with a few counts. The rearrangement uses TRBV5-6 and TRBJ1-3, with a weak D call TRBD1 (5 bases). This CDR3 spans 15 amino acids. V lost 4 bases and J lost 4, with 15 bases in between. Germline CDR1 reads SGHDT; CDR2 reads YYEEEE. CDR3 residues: CASSIAGTDGNTIYF. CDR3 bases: TGTGCCAGCAGCATCGCCGGGACCGACGGAAACACCATATATTTT. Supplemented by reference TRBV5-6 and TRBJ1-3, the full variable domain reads DAGVTQSPTHLIKTRGQQVTLRCSPKSGHDTVSWYQQALGQGPQFIFQYYEEEERQRGNFPDRFSGHQFPNYSSELNVNALLLGDSALYLCASSIAGTDGNTIYFGEGSWLTVV.

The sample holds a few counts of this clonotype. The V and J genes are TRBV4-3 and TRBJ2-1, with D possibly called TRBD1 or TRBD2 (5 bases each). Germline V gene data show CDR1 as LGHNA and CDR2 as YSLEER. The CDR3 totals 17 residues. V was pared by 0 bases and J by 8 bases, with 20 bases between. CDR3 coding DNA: TGCGCCAGCAGCCAAGATTGGGCAGCCGGGGCCCGGGATGAGCAGTTCTTC. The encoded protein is CASSQDWAAGARDEQFF.

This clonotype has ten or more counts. The CDR3 is CASSLMADLAKNIQYF. CDR3 nucleotide sequence: TGCGCCAGCAGCTTGATGGCAGATCTAGCCAAAAACATTCAGTACTTC. This rearrangement joins TRBV5-1 to TRBJ2-4; D ambiguous. CDR1 is SGHRS, CDR2 YFSETQ, per germline. This CDR3 contains 16 residues. The V end lost 1 base, the J end lost 0 bases, and 11 bases lay between the germline ends.

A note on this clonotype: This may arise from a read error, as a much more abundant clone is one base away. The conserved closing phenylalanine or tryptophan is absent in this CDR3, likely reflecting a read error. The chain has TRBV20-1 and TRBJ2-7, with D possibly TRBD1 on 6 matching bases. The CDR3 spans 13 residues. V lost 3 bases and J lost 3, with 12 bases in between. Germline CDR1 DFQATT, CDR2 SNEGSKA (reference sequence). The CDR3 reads CSASAQGFYEQYL. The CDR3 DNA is TGCAGTGCTAGTGCACAGGGCTTCTACGAGCAGTACCTC.

The CDR3 loop is CASSSPGQEGTEAFF. DNA of the CDR3: TGTGCCAGCAGCTCTCCGGGACAGGAGGGCACTGAAGCTTTCTTT. The V and J genes are TRBV7-8 and TRBJ1-1; 8 bases are a match to TRBD1. The CDR3 consists of 15 residues. Trimming took 4 bases from V and 4 from J; bases not matched to a gene: 8. Germline assignment: CDR1 SGHVS and CDR2 FQNEAQ.

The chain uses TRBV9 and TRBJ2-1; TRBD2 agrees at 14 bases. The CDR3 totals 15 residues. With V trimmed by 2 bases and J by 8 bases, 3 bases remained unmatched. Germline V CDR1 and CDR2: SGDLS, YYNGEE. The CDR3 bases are TGTGCCAGCAGCGTGGGGACTAGCGGGGGTTATGAGCAGTTCTTC. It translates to CASSVGTSGGYEQFF.

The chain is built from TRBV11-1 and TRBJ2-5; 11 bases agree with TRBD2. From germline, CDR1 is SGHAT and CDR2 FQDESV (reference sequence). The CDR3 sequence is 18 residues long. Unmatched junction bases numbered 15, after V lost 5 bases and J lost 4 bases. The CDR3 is CASSTPTSGSPSPETQYF. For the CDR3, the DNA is TGTGCCAGCAGCACCCCAACTAGCGGGAGCCCCTCCCCAGAGACCCAGTACTTC. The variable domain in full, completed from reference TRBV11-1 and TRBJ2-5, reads EAEVAQSPRYKITEKSQAVAFWCDPISGHATLYWYRQILGQGPELLVQFQDESVVDDSQLPKDRFSAERLKGVDSTLKIQPAELGDSAMYLCASSTPTSGSPSPETQYFGPGTRLLVL.

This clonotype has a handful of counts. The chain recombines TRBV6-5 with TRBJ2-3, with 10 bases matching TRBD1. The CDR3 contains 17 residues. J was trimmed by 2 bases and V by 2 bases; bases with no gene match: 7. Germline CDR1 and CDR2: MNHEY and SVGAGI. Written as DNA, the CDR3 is TGTGCCAGCAGTTACCCCATGACAGGGGGCTACACAGATACGCAGTATTTT. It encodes CASSYPMTGGYTDTQYF.

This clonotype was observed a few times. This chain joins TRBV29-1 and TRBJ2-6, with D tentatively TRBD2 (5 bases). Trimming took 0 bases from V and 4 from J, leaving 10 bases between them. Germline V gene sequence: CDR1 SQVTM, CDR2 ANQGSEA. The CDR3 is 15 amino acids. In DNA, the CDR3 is TGCAGCGTTGAAGATCAAGCGGACGGGGCCAACGTCCTGACTTTC. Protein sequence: CSVEDQADGANVLTF.

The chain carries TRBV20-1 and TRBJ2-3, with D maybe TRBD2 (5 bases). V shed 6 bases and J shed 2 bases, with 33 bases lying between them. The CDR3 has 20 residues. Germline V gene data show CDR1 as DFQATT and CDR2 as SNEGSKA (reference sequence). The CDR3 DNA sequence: TGCAGTGCCTCCGGGTCCTATCCTTTGGGAGTGTCCACATTCACAGATACGCAGTATTTT. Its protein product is CSASGSYPLGVSTFTDTQYF.